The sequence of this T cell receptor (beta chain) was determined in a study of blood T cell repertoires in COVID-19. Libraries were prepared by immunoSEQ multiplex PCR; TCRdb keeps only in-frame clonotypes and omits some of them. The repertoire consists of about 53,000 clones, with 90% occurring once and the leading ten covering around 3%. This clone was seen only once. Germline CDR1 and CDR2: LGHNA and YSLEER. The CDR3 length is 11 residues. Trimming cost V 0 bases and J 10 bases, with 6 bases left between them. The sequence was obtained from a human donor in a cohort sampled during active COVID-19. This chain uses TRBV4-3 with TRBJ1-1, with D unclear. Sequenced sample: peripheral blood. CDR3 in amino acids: CASSQDSIAFF. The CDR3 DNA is TGCGCCAGCAGCCAAGATTCTATAGCTTTCTTT.